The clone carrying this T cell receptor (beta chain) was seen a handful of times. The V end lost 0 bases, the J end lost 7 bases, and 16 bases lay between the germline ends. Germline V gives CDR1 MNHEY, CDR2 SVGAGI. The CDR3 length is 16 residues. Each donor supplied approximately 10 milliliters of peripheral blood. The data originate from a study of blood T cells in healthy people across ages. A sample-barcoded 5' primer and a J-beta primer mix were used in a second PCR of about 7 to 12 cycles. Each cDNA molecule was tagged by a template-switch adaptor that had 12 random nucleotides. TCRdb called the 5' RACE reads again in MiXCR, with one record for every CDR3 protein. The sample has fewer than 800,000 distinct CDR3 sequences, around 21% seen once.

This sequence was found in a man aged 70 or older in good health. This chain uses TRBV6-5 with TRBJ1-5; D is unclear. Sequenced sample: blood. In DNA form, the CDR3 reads TGTGCCAGCAGTTACTCTTTCTTGGGCCAGTCACAGCCCCAGCATTTT. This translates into CASSYSFLGQSQPQHF.